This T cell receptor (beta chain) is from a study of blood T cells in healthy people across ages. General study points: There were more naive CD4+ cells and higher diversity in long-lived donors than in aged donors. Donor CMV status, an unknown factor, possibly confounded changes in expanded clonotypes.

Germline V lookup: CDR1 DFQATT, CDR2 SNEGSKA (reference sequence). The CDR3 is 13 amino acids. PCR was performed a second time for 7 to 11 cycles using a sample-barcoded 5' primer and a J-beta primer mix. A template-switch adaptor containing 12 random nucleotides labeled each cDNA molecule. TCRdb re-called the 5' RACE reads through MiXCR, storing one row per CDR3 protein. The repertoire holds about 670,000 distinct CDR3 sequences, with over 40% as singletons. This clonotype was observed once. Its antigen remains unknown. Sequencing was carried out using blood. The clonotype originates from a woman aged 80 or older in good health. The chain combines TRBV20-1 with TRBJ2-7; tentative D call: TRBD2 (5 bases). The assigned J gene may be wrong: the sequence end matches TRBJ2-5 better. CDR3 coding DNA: TGCAGTGCTAGAGCCGGGGTGGTAGAGACCCAGTACTTC. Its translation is CSARAGVVETQYF.